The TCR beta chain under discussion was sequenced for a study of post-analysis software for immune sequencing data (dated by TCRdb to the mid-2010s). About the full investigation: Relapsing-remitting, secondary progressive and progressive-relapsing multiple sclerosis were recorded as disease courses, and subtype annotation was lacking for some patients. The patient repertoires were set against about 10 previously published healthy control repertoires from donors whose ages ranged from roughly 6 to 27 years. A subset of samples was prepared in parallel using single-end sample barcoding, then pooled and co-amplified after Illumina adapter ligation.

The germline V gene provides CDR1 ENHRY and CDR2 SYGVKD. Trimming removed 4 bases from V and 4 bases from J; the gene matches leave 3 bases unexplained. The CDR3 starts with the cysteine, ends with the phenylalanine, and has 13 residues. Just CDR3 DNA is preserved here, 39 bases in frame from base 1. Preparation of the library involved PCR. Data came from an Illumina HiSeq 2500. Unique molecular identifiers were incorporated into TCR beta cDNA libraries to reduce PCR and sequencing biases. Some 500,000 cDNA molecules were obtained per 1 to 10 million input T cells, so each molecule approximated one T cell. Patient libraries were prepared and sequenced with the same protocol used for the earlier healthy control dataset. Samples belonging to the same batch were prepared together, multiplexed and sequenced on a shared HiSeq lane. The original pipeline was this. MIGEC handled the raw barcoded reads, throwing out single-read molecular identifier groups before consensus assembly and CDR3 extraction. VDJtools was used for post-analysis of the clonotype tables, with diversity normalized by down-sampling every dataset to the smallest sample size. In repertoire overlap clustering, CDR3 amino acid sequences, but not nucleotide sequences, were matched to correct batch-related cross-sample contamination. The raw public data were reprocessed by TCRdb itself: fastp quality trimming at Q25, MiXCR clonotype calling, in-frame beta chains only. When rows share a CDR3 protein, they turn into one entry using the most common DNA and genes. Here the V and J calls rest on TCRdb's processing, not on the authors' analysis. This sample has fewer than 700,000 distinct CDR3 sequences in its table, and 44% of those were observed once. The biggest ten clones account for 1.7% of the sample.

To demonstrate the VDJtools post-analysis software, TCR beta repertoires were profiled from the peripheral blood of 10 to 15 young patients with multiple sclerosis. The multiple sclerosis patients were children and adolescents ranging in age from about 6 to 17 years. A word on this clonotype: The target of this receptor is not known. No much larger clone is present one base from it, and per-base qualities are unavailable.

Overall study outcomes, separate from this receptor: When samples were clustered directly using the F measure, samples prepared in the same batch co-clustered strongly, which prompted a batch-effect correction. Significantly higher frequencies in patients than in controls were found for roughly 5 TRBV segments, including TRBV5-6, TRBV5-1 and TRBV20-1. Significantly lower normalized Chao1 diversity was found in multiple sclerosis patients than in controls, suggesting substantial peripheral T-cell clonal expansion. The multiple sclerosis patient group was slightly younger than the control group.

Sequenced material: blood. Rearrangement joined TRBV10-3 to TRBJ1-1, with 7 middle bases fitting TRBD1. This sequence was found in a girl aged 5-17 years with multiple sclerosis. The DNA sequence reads TGTGCCATCAGTGTTCAGGGGGGCACTGAAGCTTTCTTT. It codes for CAISVQGGTEAFF.